A selection of T cell receptor beta chains follows, all from one sample in a study of spatial heterogeneity in lung cancer. TCRdb independently ran MiXCR on the 5' RACE reads; one entry per CDR3 protein. This sample has 1,500 to 2,000 distinct CDR3 sequences, with around 13% found just once. The sequencing here drew on normal lung tissue next to the tumor, taken at surgery. Receptor source: a male donor with early-stage non-small cell lung cancer. CDR3s include the opening cysteine and the closing phenylalanine or tryptophan. A D gene is named only where the DNA matches it firmly. For some rows the clone size is stated as once, few or many, or as a class when expanded; others skip it.

D gene,clone size,V gene,J gene,CDR3 protein,CDR3 DNA
-,large,TRBV27,TRBJ2-7,CASSLTGRGSSYEQYF,TGTGCCAGCAGTCTCACGGGACGGGGTTCCTCCTACGAGCAGTACTTC
TRBD1,large,TRBV5-1,TRBJ1-2,CASSPGQGEGYTF,TGCGCCAGCAGCCCCGGACAGGGGGAGGGCTACACCTTC
TRBD2,large,TRBV6-5,TRBJ2-2,CASSYRGTSGLGLVSGELFF,TGTGCCAGCAGTTACCGGGGGACTAGCGGGTTGGGATTGGTGAGCGGGGAGCTGTTTTTT
-,-,TRBV7-6,TRBJ2-2,CASSPDVGELFF,TGTGCCAGCAGTCCCGATGTCGGGGAGCTGTTTTTT
-,once,TRBV9,TRBJ2-1,CASSVGADYNEQFF,TGTGCCAGCAGCGTAGGTGCAGACTACAATGAGCAGTTCTTC
TRBD1,-,TRBV12-3/TRBV12-4,TRBJ2-2,CASSNPGQGYTGELFF,TGTGCCAGCAGTAATCCGGGACAGGGATACACCGGGGAGCTGTTTTTT
-,medium-sized,TRBV6-5,TRBJ1-1,CASSLKGANEAFF,TGTGCCAGCAGCCTGAAAGGGGCCAATGAAGCTTTCTTT
-,few,TRBV21-1,TRBJ2-7,CASRRGGSFCYEQYF,TGTGCCAGCAGGAGGGGGGGCAGTTTTTGCTACGAGCAGTACTTC
TRBD1,medium-sized,TRBV29-1,TRBJ2-4,CSVGEQGFIQYF,TGCAGCGTTGGAGAACAGGGGTTCATTCAGTACTTC
-,medium-sized,TRBV10-2,TRBJ2-5,CASSESSSGRGTQYF,TGCGCCAGCAGTGAGTCCTCATCAGGGCGTGGGACCCAGTACTTC
TRBD1,medium-sized,TRBV3-1,TRBJ1-2,CASSQVTPGQGEGYGYTF,TGTGCCAGCAGCCAAGTAACCCCCGGACAGGGGGAAGGCTATGGCTACACCTTC
TRBD1,hyperexpanded,TRBV9,TRBJ1-1,CASSVDPEQGMNTEAFF,TGTGCCAGCAGCGTAGACCCCGAACAGGGGATGAACACTGAAGCTTTCTTT
-,medium-sized,TRBV18,TRBJ1-2,CASSPQSGHTNYGYTF,TGTGCCAGCTCACCACAATCGGGACACACTAACTATGGCTACACCTTC
-,many,TRBV20-1,TRBJ1-1,CSASPPQETEAFF,TGCAGTGCTAGTCCACCTCAAGAAACTGAAGCTTTCTTT
TRBD1,medium-sized,TRBV27,TRBJ2-7,CASSRTGDFLGEQYF,TGTGCCAGCAGTCGGACAGGGGACTTCCTGGGCGAGCAGTACTTC
-,once,TRBV7-2,TRBJ1-2,CASNLVDPNCTF,TGTGCCAGCAACTTAGTCGACCCGAACTGCACCTTC
TRBD2,-,TRBV27,TRBJ2-1,CASKGAASGDNEQFF,TGTGCCAGCAAGGGTGCGGCTAGCGGCGACAATGAGCAGTTCTTC
-,medium-sized,TRBV6-2/TRBV6-3,TRBJ2-7,CASSYGSSASEQYF,TGTGCCAGCAGTTACGGAAGTTCGGCTAGTGAGCAGTACTTC
-,many,TRBV5-1,TRBJ2-3,CASSLAGPRIQDTQYF,TGCGCCAGCAGCTTGGCCGGGCCGCGGATCCAGGATACGCAGTATTTT
TRBD1,medium-sized,TRBV7-3,TRBJ2-2,CASSFGGQGNTGELFF,TGTGCCAGCAGCTTCGGGGGACAGGGAAACACCGGGGAGCTGTTTTTT
TRBD2,medium-sized,TRBV10-1,TRBJ2-3,CATSKSSGSRADTQYF,TGCGCCACCTCGAAATCTAGCGGGAGTAGGGCAGATACGCAGTATTTT
TRBD1,once,TRBV5-4,TRBJ2-7,CASSRRQGADEQYF,TGTGCCAGCAGCCGCCGACAGGGGGCCGACGAGCAGTACTTC
-,-,TRBV6-5,TRBJ2-5,CASSYNKNRPETQYF,TGTGCCAGCAGTTACAACAAAAACAGGCCCGAGACCCAGTACTTC
-,-,TRBV6-5,TRBJ2-7,CASSYEYRTASEQYF,TGTGCCAGCAGTTACGAGTACCGGACAGCCTCCGAGCAGTACTTC
-,medium-sized,TRBV21-1,TRBJ1-1,CASSKGPDGLFF,TGTGCCAGCAGCAAAGGTCCCGACGGGCTTTTCTTT
TRBD1,-,TRBV20-1,TRBJ2-1,CSAAPRDRHNEQFF,TGCAGTGCCGCCCCCCGGGACAGACACAATGAGCAGTTCTTC
-,-,TRBV4-2,TRBJ2-2,CASSRTYTGPGELFF,TGTGCCAGCAGCCGCACTTATACCGGGCCCGGGGAGCTGTTTTTT
TRBD2,few,TRBV4-2,TRBJ2-3,CASSPLAGAVSDTQYF,TGTGCCAGCAGCCCACTAGCGGGGGCAGTGTCAGATACGCAGTATTTT
TRBD1,medium-sized,TRBV7-2,TRBJ1-2,CASSLQGAQGYTF,TGTGCCAGCAGCTTACAGGGGGCGCAAGGCTACACCTTC
-,medium-sized,TRBV9,TRBJ1-3,CASSFRDGLNTIYF,TGTGCCAGCAGCTTCCGGGACGGTTTAAACACCATATATTTT
TRBD1,many,TRBV7-2,TRBJ2-1,CASRPTGTDYNEQFF,TGTGCCAGCAGGCCGACCGGGACAGATTACAATGAGCAGTTCTTC